The rows below give T cell receptor beta chains drawn from one sample of a study of long-term antiretroviral therapy in people with HIV. Clones were read by immunoSEQ multiplex PCR, and TCRdb kept only the in-frame ones, dropping some. Seen here are 30,000 to 40,000 clones, more than 75% observed once, and the top ten hold 3% to 3.5%. The material sequenced was unsorted PBMCs, taken 1.9 years after starting antiretroviral therapy. The receptors derive from a young man with HIV. Both conserved end residues are part of each CDR3. A D gene is named only where the DNA matches it firmly. Part of the rows lack a size; the others show once, few, many or a class for expanded clones.

J,length,D,V,size,DNA,CDR3
TRBJ2-3,16,TRBD2,TRBV5-1,.,TGCGCCAGCAGCTTGATGGTAGCGGGGGTCACAGATACGCAGTATTTT,CASSLMVAGVTDTQYF
TRBJ1-1,10,.,TRBV7-3,.,TGTGCCTGGGGAAGGAGCGAAGCTTTCTTT,CAWGRSEAFF
TRBJ1-3,16,.,TRBV9,.,TGTGCCAGCAGCGTCCTCCAGGCCAGCTCTGGAAACACCATATATTTT,CASSVLQASSGNTIYF
TRBJ2-1,13,.,TRBV9,.,TGTGCCAGCAGCGTAGCTATTAGTCATGAGCAGTTCTTC,CASSVAISHEQFF
TRBJ2-1,14,.,TRBV29-1,.,TGCAGCGTACTCCGGGACGCAGGTTACAATGAGCAGTTCTTC,CSVLRDAGYNEQFF
TRBJ2-3,16,.,TRBV7-8,once,TGTGCCAGCAGCTTAGTGGGCAGGACCCCCACAGATACGCAGTATTTT,CASSLVGRTPTDTQYF
TRBJ1-4,15,TRBD1,TRBV25-1,few,TGTGCCAGCAGTGGAACGACAGGGGGTCGCGAAAAACTGTTTTTT,CASSGTTGGREKLFF
TRBJ1-2,12,.,TRBV28,few,TGTGCCAGCAGTTTCGGTTCGGTTGGCTACACCTTC,CASSFGSVGYTF
TRBJ1-3,12,.,TRBV6-1,.,TGTGCCAGCAGCTCCCCAGGAAACACCATATATTTT,CASSSPGNTIYF
TRBJ1-2,18,.,TRBV21-1,.,TGTGCCAGCAGCCTCTTTCGAGACAGGGGCGACCGGGACTATGGCTACACCTTC,CASSLFRDRGDRDYGYTF
TRBJ1-4,15,.,TRBV6-1,.,TGTGCCAGCGGTCGAATCGGGGACCGAGGGGAAAAACTGTTTTTT,CASGRIGDRGEKLFF
TRBJ2-3,15,.,TRBV15,once,TGTGCCACCAGCAGTCCGGCCAGCAGCACAGATACGCAGTATTTT,CATSSPASSTDTQYF
TRBJ1-2,13,.,TRBV19,few,TGTGCCAGTAGCCCTACACCCGTGAGTGGCTACACCTTC,CASSPTPVSGYTF
TRBJ2-7,15,.,TRBV14,.,TGTGCCAGCAGCCAATCCGGGACCCCTTGGCTCGAGCAGTACTTC,CASSQSGTPWLEQYF
TRBJ1-1,11,.,TRBV29-1,.,TGCAGCGTTGAGGGAAACACTGAAGCTTTCTTT,CSVEGNTEAFF
TRBJ2-2,16,TRBD2,TRBV19,once,TGTGCCAGTACGATCCGGGGGGGGACGAACACCGGGGAGCTGTTTTTT,CASTIRGGTNTGELFF
TRBJ1-1,12,.,TRBV11-2,.,TGTGCCAGCAGCTTAGGGGCGACTGAAGCTTTCTTT,CASSLGATEAFF
TRBJ2-7,12,.,TRBV28,.,TGTGCCAGCACAGTGAGCTCCTACGAGCAGTACTTC,CASTVSSYEQYF
TRBJ2-6,16,.,TRBV19,.,TGTGCCAGTAGTATCGAGCTGGGCTCTGGGGCCAACGTCCTGACTTTC,CASSIELGSGANVLTF
TRBJ2-3,14,TRBD2,TRBV19,once,TGTGCCAGCAGACTAGCGGGGAACACAGATACGCAGTATTTT,CASRLAGNTDTQYF
TRBJ2-1,15,TRBD2,TRBV6-6,.,TGTGCCAGCAGTTACATCCAGCGGGGCACTAATGAGCAGTTCTTC,CASSYIQRGTNEQFF
TRBJ1-1,15,TRBD1,TRBV28,.,TGTGCCAGCAGTCGGACGGACAGGCCCGGTTGGGGAGCTTTCTTT,CASSRTDRPGWGAFF
TRBJ1-1,18,TRBD1,TRBV28,.,TGTGCCAGCAGTTTATCGTGGACAGGGGTGCCCTCCGGGCGTGAAGCTTTCTTT,CASSLSWTGVPSGREAFF
TRBJ1-5,15,TRBD1,TRBV15,.,TGTGCCACCAGCAGACAGGGGGTCGGTGGACAGCCCCAGCATTTT,CATSRQGVGGQPQHF
TRBJ2-3,17,TRBD2,TRBV7-8,.,TGTGCCAGCAGCTCCACCCTTGAGACTAGCCACACAGATACGCAGTATTTT,CASSSTLETSHTDTQYF
TRBJ2-2,14,TRBD1,TRBV7-7,.,TGTGCTAGCAGTTCCGACAGGGTAACCGGGGAGCTGTTTTTT,CASSSDRVTGELFF
TRBJ1-2,12,.,TRBV28,.,TGTGCCAGCAGTTTAACCGGGGAAGGCTACACCTTC,CASSLTGEGYTF
TRBJ2-2,14,.,TRBV7-3,few,TGTGCCAGCAGCTTAGGTTTAGCGACCGGGGAGCTGTTTTTT,CASSLGLATGELFF
TRBJ1-1,14,TRBD1,TRBV7-8,.,TGTGCCAGCAGCACCCAGGGGGCGGGTACTGAAGCTTTCTTT,CASSTQGAGTEAFF
TRBJ1-4,15,TRBD1,TRBV9,once,TGTGCCAGCAGCGTCATGGGACAGGTTAATGAAAAACTGTTTTTT,CASSVMGQVNEKLFF
TRBJ2-5,13,.,TRBV6-6,.,TGTGCCAGCAGCCTACTAGCAGGAGAGACCCAGTACTTC,CASSLLAGETQYF
TRBJ2-2,13,.,TRBV28,.,TGTGCCAGCGGCGACGTATACACCGGGGAGCTGTTTTTT,CASGDVYTGELFF
TRBJ2-1,15,TRBD1,TRBV28,once,TGTGCCAGCAGAACCGGGACAGGGAATTACAATGAGCAGTTCTTC,CASRTGTGNYNEQFF
TRBJ1-1,11,TRBD1,TRBV10-3,.,TGTGCCATCAGGGGGACAGGGTACATTCTCTTT,CAIRGTGYILF
TRBJ2-3,13,.,TRBV19,.,TGTGCCAGTAGTACCCCGCCTCGAGATACGCAGTATTTT,CASSTPPRDTQYF
TRBJ2-5,15,TRBD2,TRBV7-9,.,TGTGCCAGCAGCTTCGTTAGCGGGGGTGAAGAGACCCAGTACTTC,CASSFVSGGEETQYF
TRBJ1-3,15,.,TRBV7-9,.,TGTGCCAGCAGCTTAGTGCCGGGTGATGGAAACACCATATATTTT,CASSLVPGDGNTIYF
TRBJ2-1,12,.,TRBV7-9,.,TGTGCCAGCAACCCCTTACTTGGGGAGCAGTTCTTC,CASNPLLGEQFF
TRBJ2-1,20,TRBD1,TRBV14,.,TGTGCCAGCAGCCAAGATATATCGGGTCCTGGGACAGGGACCTACAATGAGCAGTTCTTC,CASSQDISGPGTGTYNEQFF
TRBJ2-3,16,.,TRBV5-1,.,TGCGCCAGCAGCTCTGGACAGAGTGGAAACACAGATACGCAGTATTTT,CASSSGQSGNTDTQYF
TRBJ2-1,15,.,TRBV27,few,TGTGCCAGCAGTAGCGGACAGCCCCTTTACAATGAGCAGTTCTTC,CASSSGQPLYNEQFF
TRBJ2-1,15,.,TRBV7-2,.,TGTGCCAGCAGCTTTGAGGGGCCGAGATTAAATGAGCAGTTCTTC,CASSFEGPRLNEQFF
TRBJ1-2,14,.,TRBV27,.,TGTGCCAGCAGGTTAGGGGTTATCGGCTATGGCTACACCTTC,CASRLGVIGYGYTF
TRBJ2-3,14,TRBD2,TRBV6-5,.,TGTGCCAGCAGCAACCAGCGGGGGTCTGTTACGCAGTATTTT,CASSNQRGSVTQYF
TRBJ1-6,16,.,TRBV7-3,.,TGTGCCAGCAGCTTAGGGGGCAGCTCCTATAATTCACCCCTCCACTTT,CASSLGGSSYNSPLHF
TRBJ2-1,15,.,TRBV7-8,.,TGTGCCAGCAGCTTCACCGAAAATACCTACAATGAGCAGTTCTTC,CASSFTENTYNEQFF
TRBJ1-2,15,.,TRBV6-5,once,TGTGCCAGCATCCGACCGGGACAAGCTAACTATGGCTACACCTTC,CASIRPGQANYGYTF
TRBJ1-6,14,.,TRBV2,.,TGTGCCAGCAGCCAAGACAGGAATAATTCACCCCTCCACTTT,CASSQDRNNSPLHF
TRBJ2-3,13,.,TRBV5-1,.,TGCGCCAGCAGCCCGCAGGGTAGGGATACGCAGTATTTT,CASSPQGRDTQYF
TRBJ2-3,12,.,TRBV10-1,.,TGCGCCAGCAGTGAGGCGTCAGATACGCAGTATTTT,CASSEASDTQYF
TRBJ1-5,13,.,TRBV10-1,few,TGCGCCAGCAGTGAAAATTCCTTTCAGCCCCAGCATTTT,CASSENSFQPQHF
TRBJ1-2,13,TRBD1,TRBV7-8,.,TGTGCCAGCAGCCAGACAGGGGCCTATGGCTACACCTTC,CASSQTGAYGYTF
TRBJ1-6,15,.,TRBV28,few,TGTGCCAGCAGTTTTCGGGTGGGGGCCGGGTCACCCCTCCACTTT,CASSFRVGAGSPLHF
TRBJ2-2,12,.,TRBV19,once,TGTGCCAGTAGTATGGGGGCCGGGGAGCTGTTTTTT,CASSMGAGELFF
TRBJ2-7,11,TRBD1,TRBV25-1,.,TGTGCCAGCGGGGACAGCTACGAGCAGTACTTC,CASGDSYEQYF
TRBJ1-5,15,.,TRBV25-1,few,TGTGCCAGCAGTGAATCGGCTGATAGCAATCAGCCCCAGCATTTT,CASSESADSNQPQHF
TRBJ2-5,12,.,TRBV12-5,.,TGTGCTAGTGGTCCAACGAGTCAGACCCAGTACTTC,CASGPTSQTQYF
TRBJ1-4,18,TRBD1,TRBV18,.,TGTGCCAGCTCACCACCGGAGACAGGGGGGATACCTAATGAAAAACTGTTTTTT,CASSPPETGGIPNEKLFF